These T cell receptor beta chains were read from a single sample in a study of cytomegalovirus exposure and HLA in healthy donors. Assay used: immunoSEQ multiplex PCR; TCRdb lists only in-frame clones, some missing. This sample's table has roughly 120,000 clones. The specimen was PBMCs. All receptors come from a man aged 30 to 39 in good health and CMV-seronegative. Each CDR3 is given with its conserved first and last residue. A D gene is named only where the DNA matches it firmly.

J gene: TRBJ2-5; CDR3 length: 15; D gene: TRBD2; V gene: TRBV15; CDR3 DNA: TGTGCCACCAGCCCCAACCCGGGGGGGGGAGAGACCCAGTACTTC; CDR3 protein: CATSPNPGGGETQYF
J gene: TRBJ1-1; CDR3 length: 15; D gene: .; V gene: TRBV19; CDR3 DNA: TGTGCCAGTAGTATTAGCGGTACAAAGAACACTGAAGCTTTCTTT; CDR3 protein: CASSISGTKNTEAFF
J gene: TRBJ1-1; CDR3 length: 14; D gene: TRBD1; V gene: TRBV7-2; CDR3 DNA: TGTGCCAGCAGTCTCACAGGGGGCAACACTGAAGCTTTCTTT; CDR3 protein: CASSLTGGNTEAFF
J gene: TRBJ1-2; CDR3 length: 15; D gene: TRBD1; V gene: TRBV25-1; CDR3 DNA: TGTGCCAGCAGTGATCCGTTGGGGACAGACTATGGCTACACCTTC; CDR3 protein: CASSDPLGTDYGYTF
J gene: TRBJ1-2; CDR3 length: 14; D gene: TRBD1; V gene: TRBV10-3; CDR3 DNA: TGTGCCATCAGTGAAACAGGGGGCAACTATGGCTACACCTTC; CDR3 protein: CAISETGGNYGYTF
J gene: TRBJ1-5; CDR3 length: 15; D gene: TRBD1; V gene: TRBV2; CDR3 DNA: TGTGCCAGCACCGGGACAGGGGTCCCCAATCAGCCCCAGCATTTT; CDR3 protein: CASTGTGVPNQPQHF
J gene: TRBJ2-1; CDR3 length: 14; D gene: TRBD1; V gene: TRBV19; CDR3 DNA: TGTGCCAGTAGTAACCGGGACAGGGGAAATGAGCAGTTCTTC; CDR3 protein: CASSNRDRGNEQFF
J gene: TRBJ2-1; CDR3 length: 17; D gene: TRBD1; V gene: TRBV9; CDR3 DNA: TGTGCCAGCAGCACTAAGACCAGGGGGCCCCTCTACAATGAGCAGTTCTTC; CDR3 protein: CASSTKTRGPLYNEQFF
J gene: TRBJ2-5; CDR3 length: 14; D gene: TRBD1; V gene: TRBV6-5; CDR3 DNA: TGTGCCAGCAGGCGGGGACAGGGACGGGCGACCCAGTACTTC; CDR3 protein: CASRRGQGRATQYF
J gene: TRBJ2-5; CDR3 length: 15; D gene: .; V gene: TRBV14; CDR3 DNA: TGTGCCAGCAGCCAAGATGTGAAGGGGGGGGAGACCCAGTACTTC; CDR3 protein: CASSQDVKGGETQYF
J gene: TRBJ2-7; CDR3 length: 13; D gene: TRBD1; V gene: TRBV19; CDR3 DNA: TGTGCCAGTATCCGGAGACAGGGCTACGAGCAGTACTTC; CDR3 protein: CASIRRQGYEQYF
J gene: TRBJ1-2; CDR3 length: 15; D gene: TRBD1; V gene: TRBV5-1; CDR3 DNA: TGCGCCAGCAGCTTGGATAACAGGGGGCGTCGGGGCTACACCTTC; CDR3 protein: CASSLDNRGRRGYTF
J gene: TRBJ2-5; CDR3 length: 13; D gene: .; V gene: TRBV5-1; CDR3 DNA: TGCGCCAGCAGCAGGAGGGAACAAGAGACCCAGTACTTC; CDR3 protein: CASSRREQETQYF
J gene: TRBJ2-5; CDR3 length: 13; D gene: TRBD2; V gene: TRBV6-6; CDR3 DNA: TGTGCCAGCAGCCCGGGGGGGTTAGAGACCCAGTACTTC; CDR3 protein: CASSPGGLETQYF
J gene: TRBJ2-7; CDR3 length: 17; D gene: TRBD1; V gene: TRBV2; CDR3 DNA: TGTGCCAGCAGGGCGTCCCGGGACAGGGGGGGCGGCTACGAGCAGTACTTC; CDR3 protein: CASRASRDRGGGYEQYF
J gene: TRBJ2-3; CDR3 length: 14; D gene: .; V gene: TRBV11-3; CDR3 DNA: TGTGCCAGCAGCTCAACTCGGACTACAGATACGCAGTATTTT; CDR3 protein: CASSSTRTTDTQYF
J gene: TRBJ1-1; CDR3 length: 14; D gene: .; V gene: TRBV15; CDR3 DNA: TGTGCCACCAGCGAGGGGTGGGGGGACACTGAAGCTTTCTTT; CDR3 protein: CATSEGWGDTEAFF
J gene: TRBJ2-2; CDR3 length: 16; D gene: .; V gene: TRBV5-6; CDR3 DNA: TGTGCCAGCAGCGAATTCGGAGGGGGGGCCACCGGGGAGCTGTTTTTT; CDR3 protein: CASSEFGGGATGELFF
J gene: TRBJ1-4; CDR3 length: 14; D gene: TRBD1; V gene: TRBV5-5; CDR3 DNA: TGTGCCAGCAGCTTGGAGGTACAGGGGGTAAAACTGTTTTTT; CDR3 protein: CASSLEVQGVKLFF
J gene: TRBJ1-4; CDR3 length: 16; D gene: .; V gene: TRBV21-1; CDR3 DNA: TGTGCCAGCAGCAAAGGATTCCGGGTAACTAATGAAAAACTGTTTTTT; CDR3 protein: CASSKGFRVTNEKLFF
J gene: TRBJ1-2; CDR3 length: 12; D gene: .; V gene: TRBV7-9; CDR3 DNA: TGTGCCAGCAGCTTAGAAGCTAGAGGCTACACCTTC; CDR3 protein: CASSLEARGYTF
J gene: TRBJ2-6; CDR3 length: 18; D gene: TRBD1; V gene: TRBV28; CDR3 DNA: TGTGCCAGCAGAGGGGCACAGGGGGCAATCTCTGGGGCCAACGTCCTGACTTTC; CDR3 protein: CASRGAQGAISGANVLTF
J gene: TRBJ1-2; CDR3 length: 14; D gene: .; V gene: TRBV7-9; CDR3 DNA: TGTGCCAGCAGCTTAGCATCGGGGAACTATGGCTACACCTTC; CDR3 protein: CASSLASGNYGYTF
J gene: TRBJ2-5; CDR3 length: 17; D gene: .; V gene: TRBV5-1; CDR3 DNA: TGCGCCAGCAGCTTGTTCTCAGGGGCCTCAACAACGGAGACCCAGTACTTC; CDR3 protein: CASSLFSGASTTETQYF
J gene: TRBJ2-7; CDR3 length: 14; D gene: TRBD1; V gene: TRBV13; CDR3 DNA: TGTGCCAGCAGCTTACAGGGGGCAGAGTACGAGCAGTACTTC; CDR3 protein: CASSLQGAEYEQYF
J gene: TRBJ2-7; CDR3 length: 16; D gene: TRBD2; V gene: TRBV27; CDR3 DNA: TGTGCCAGCAGTCCCAGCGGGGGCCGGATCTCCTACGAGCAGTACTTC; CDR3 protein: CASSPSGGRISYEQYF
J gene: TRBJ2-5; CDR3 length: 16; D gene: .; V gene: TRBV7-2; CDR3 DNA: TGTGCCAGCAGCCCACAATCGGACAAGGGAGGAGAGACCCAGTACTTC; CDR3 protein: CASSPQSDKGGETQYF